One sample yielded the 25 T cell receptor beta chains listed below, sequenced in a study of CD8+CD57+ T cells in acquired aplastic anemia. Template material for TCR beta VDJ and CDR3 profiling consisted of genomic DNA. TCRdb re-derived calls from the reads in MiXCR, one entry per CDR3 protein. The sample contains some 150,000 distinct CDR3 sequences, 52% of which appear only once. Patients chosen for sequencing had CD8+CD57+ cells that had expanded, as shown by flow cytometry. What was sequenced was sorted CD4+, CD8+, or CD8+CD57+ T cells (not recorded which) from PBMCs. Receptors were obtained from a human donor with aplastic anemia.

The V gene is TRBV19, the J gene TRBJ2-3; D may be TRBD2 (5 bases). The V end was cut by 1 base, the J end by 4 bases, with 6 bases between. The germline V gene has CDR1 LNHDA and CDR2 SQIVND (reference sequence). This CDR3 comprises 13 residues. For the CDR3, the DNA is TGTGCCAGTAGTATAGGAGGGCCAGATACGCAGTATTTT. Protein: CASSIGGPDTQYF.

This chain uses TRBV29-1 with TRBJ1-6; no clear D gene. The CDR3 is 14 residues long. V was cut by 5 bases and J by 5 bases, with 13 bases left in between. Germline-derived CDR1 and CDR2 are SQVTM and ANQGSEA. CDR3 in amino acids: CSVSGEMDNSPLHF. In DNA form, the CDR3 reads TGCAGCGTTTCTGGGGAAATGGATAATTCACCCCTCCACTTT. The variable domain in full, completed from reference TRBV29-1 and TRBJ1-6, reads SAVISQKPSRDICQRGTSLTIQCQVDSQVTMMFWYRQQPGQSLTLIATANQGSEATYESGFVIDKFPISRPNLTFSTLTVSNMSPEDSSIYLCSVSGEMDNSPLHFGNGTRLTVT.

This clonotype was seen at least ten times. The chain is built from TRBV10-1 and TRBJ1-5; the D gene is possibly TRBD1 (5 bases). CDR3 length: 15 amino acids. Germline V lookup: CDR1 WNHNN, CDR2 SYGVQD (reference sequence). The germline V and J ends were trimmed by 3 bases and 6 bases, with 15 bases remaining between them. Here the CDR3 reads CASSEDQGRGQPQHF. The CDR3 bases are TGCGCCAGCAGTGAAGATCAGGGACGAGGTCAGCCCCAGCATTTT.

This clonotype was recorded many times. The chain carries TRBV9 and TRBJ2-7; 7 nucleotides agree with TRBD1. Germline V gene sequence: CDR1 SGDLS, CDR2 YYNGEE. V was pared by 0 bases and J by 2 bases, with 2 bases of the junction left unmatched. This CDR3 spans 14 amino acids. The CDR3, as DNA: TGTGCCAGCAGCGTAGGGGACAGTACCTACGAGCAGTACTTC. Translation gives CASSVGDSTYEQYF.

The rearrangement joins TRBV5-1 to TRBJ1-2; maybe TRBD1 (6 bases). The CDR3 covers 15 residues. CDR1 is SGHRS, CDR2 YFSETQ, per germline. Trimming took off 0 bases at V and 4 bases at J, with 13 bases between the two ends. The CDR3 is CASSLEWTVAYGYTF. CDR3 bases: TGCGCCAGCAGCTTGGAGTGGACAGTAGCCTATGGCTACACCTTC.

This clonotype was seen many times. The chain links TRBV29-1 to TRBJ2-3; D not certain. Deletions cut 4 bases from V and 3 bases from J, with 5 bases between. The CDR3 loop spans 11 amino acids. Germline V gene sequence: CDR1 SQVTM, CDR2 ANQGSEA. This chain's CDR3 is CSVVSTDTQYF. The CDR3 bases are TGCAGCGTTGTCTCGACAGATACGCAGTATTTT.

The chain employs TRBV20-1 and TRBJ1-1; 8 bases agree with TRBD1. This CDR3 is built from 14 residues. The V gene end was trimmed by 2 bases and the J gene end by 5 bases; junction bases not matched to a gene: 7. Per the germline V gene, CDR1 is DFQATT and CDR2 is SNEGSKA (reference sequence). This CDR3 reads CSARRRTGQTEAFF. CDR3 DNA: TGCAGTGCTAGACGCAGGACAGGGCAGACTGAAGCTTTCTTT.

This clonotype was found many times. The V gene is TRBV11-2, the J gene TRBJ1-2; 7 positions match TRBD1. The CDR3 length is 14 residues. Germline V gives CDR1 SGHAT, CDR2 FQNNGV. Trimming removed 1 base from V and 2 bases from J; junction bases left unmatched: 1. CDR3 region: CASSLGTGNYGYTF. DNA of the CDR3: TGTGCCAGCAGCTTAGGGACAGGCAACTATGGCTACACCTTC.

This clonotype was observed a few times. In DNA form, the CDR3 reads TGTGCCAGCAGCGCATCGGAGGGTTCACCCCTCCACTTT. Translating gives CASSASEGSPLHF. The rearrangement joins TRBV7-2 to TRBJ1-6, with D hard to call. Germline V CDR1 and CDR2: SGHTA, FQGNSA. The CDR3 is 13 amino acids. V lost 5 bases and J lost 9, with 11 bases in between.

This clonotype was detected ten times or more. The V call is TRBV7-6, the J call TRBJ2-7, with TRBD1 matching 8 bases. The CDR3 covers 16 residues. CDR1 and CDR2 from the germline V gene are SGHVS and FNYEAQ. V dropped 5 bases and J dropped 4; count of bases not matched to a gene: 13. The CDR3 sequence is CASSLRPDREEYEQYF. The CDR3, as DNA: TGTGCCAGCAGCCTCAGACCGGACAGGGAGGAATACGAGCAGTACTTC.

In this sample, this clonotype turned up many times. This chain joins TRBV7-9 and TRBJ2-5; D might be TRBD1 or TRBD2, each matching 5 bases. Germline V gives CDR1 SEHNR, CDR2 FQNEAQ (reference sequence). Trimming took 1 base from V and 1 from J, leaving 13 bases between them. The CDR3 is 16 residues long. CDR3 residues: CASSLVSMRGQETQYF. CDR3 nucleotides: TGTGCCAGCAGCTTAGTATCTATGAGGGGCCAAGAGACCCAGTACTTC.

CDR3 amino acids: CSAKGLVGGYEQYF. For the CDR3, the DNA is TGCAGTGCTAAGGGACTAGTTGGGGGCTACGAGCAGTACTTC. The J gene is TRBJ2-7, the V gene TRBV20-1, with 8 positions matching TRBD2. The CDR3 spans 14 residues. After removal of 4 bases from V and 3 bases from J, the junction contained 8 bases not matched to a gene. CDR1 and CDR2 (germline): DFQATT, SNEGSKA (reference sequence).

This chain connects TRBV12-3 or TRBV12-4 to TRBJ1-1; a weak D match, TRBD1 (6 bases). The CDR3 is made up of 11 amino acids. Trimming stripped 4 bases from V and 9 bases from J, with 9 bases between. The CDR3 spells CASSYRAQAFF. DNA of the CDR3: TGTGCCAGCAGTTACAGGGCTCAAGCTTTCTTT.

This clonotype was observed at least ten times. The chain is built from TRBV4-1 and TRBJ2-3; 7 nucleotides match TRBD1. This CDR3 comprises 15 residues. V shed 5 bases, J shed 0 bases, and the junction held 5 bases outside the gene matches. Germline-derived CDR1 and CDR2 are MGHRA and YSYEKL. The CDR3 DNA reads as TGCGCCAGCAGCTTCCAGGACAGGAGCACAGATACGCAGTATTTT. This codes for CASSFQDRSTDTQYF.

As for this clonotype: The germline gene is not matched at one end of the junction; a read error may be the cause. This chain links TRBV15 with TRBJ2-7; 9 nucleotides align to TRBD1. This CDR3 region has 17 residues. The germline gives CDR1 LNHNV, CDR2 YYDKDF (reference sequence). The CDR3 spells CAISGQGKGSTSYEQYF. The CDR3 region has the DNA TGTGCCATCAGCGGACAGGGGAAAGGTTCCACCTCCTACGAGCAGTACTTC.

The chain couples TRBV29-1 to TRBJ2-5; weak D call: TRBD1 (5 bases). Germline CDR1 SQVTM, CDR2 ANQGSEA. The CDR3 has 11 amino acids. The CDR3 here is CSAQGSETQYF. DNA of the CDR3: TGCAGTGCTCAGGGAAGCGAGACCCAGTACTTC.

This clonotype was counted many times. The CDR3 DNA reads TGCAGTGCTAAAATACCAGGGGCCCTGAACACTGAAGCTTTCTTT. Amino acids: CSAKIPGALNTEAFF. The rearrangement joins TRBV20-1 to TRBJ1-1; D might be TRBD1 (6 bases). The CDR3 consists of 15 residues. V lost 4 bases and J lost 0, with 15 bases in between. CDR1 is DFQATT, CDR2 SNEGSKA, per germline (reference sequence).

The J gene is TRBJ1-1, the V gene TRBV2; TRBD1 matches at 8 bases. V was pared by 4 bases and J by 10 bases, with 11 bases of the junction left unmatched. Germline CDR1 reads SNHLY; CDR2 reads FYNNEI. The CDR3 spans 14 residues. Here the CDR3 reads CASSGVRDRSAAFF. The CDR3 DNA is TGTGCCAGCAGTGGGGTCCGGGACAGGAGTGCAGCTTTCTTT.

The V and J genes are TRBV11-2 and TRBJ2-2, with D tentatively TRBD1 (6 bases). The V gene's germline CDR1 is SGHAT and CDR2 FQNNGV. This CDR3 is built from 15 residues. With 6 bases removed from V and 4 bases from J, the gap between germline ends came to 15 bases. The CDR3: CASRDGQRGTGELFF. The DNA for the CDR3 is TGTGCCAGCAGGGATGGACAGCGAGGCACCGGGGAGCTGTTTTTT.

This chain joins TRBV7-2 and TRBJ1-5, with D hard to call. V was trimmed by 2 bases and J by 5 bases, leaving 7 bases between them. Germline V gene data show CDR1 as SGHTA and CDR2 as FQGNSA. This CDR3 has 13 residues. This CDR3 reads CASSLKSHQPQHF. In DNA, the CDR3 is TGTGCCAGCAGCTTAAAGTCCCATCAGCCCCAGCATTTT.

This clonotype was detected many times. CDR3 amino acids: CASSEEGARYGYTF. The CDR3 nucleotides read TGTGCCAGCAGTGAAGAGGGGGCGAGGTATGGCTACACCTTC. This chain uses TRBV2 with TRBJ1-2; the match to TRBD1 covers 7 bases. CDR1 is SNHLY and CDR2 is FYNNEI in the germline V gene. This CDR3 is built from 14 residues. V gave up 1 base and J gave up 5 bases; unmatched junction bases: 4.

The rearrangement links TRBV24-1 to TRBJ1-1; D is undetermined. Between the trimmed V and J ends, which lost 12 bases and 4 bases, there was a span of 20 bases. The CDR3 is 14 amino acids. The germline V gene has CDR1 KGHDR and CDR2 SFDVKD. The chain's CDR3 is CASSPGRSVTEAFF. CDR3 in DNA: TGTGCCTCCTCTCCAGGCAGGTCGGTCACTGAAGCTTTCTTT.

This clonotype was detected only once. The chain has TRBV15 and TRBJ1-6; D gene ambiguous. CDR3 length equals 14 residues. V was cut by 3 bases and J by 16 bases, with 19 bases left in between. Per the germline V gene, CDR1 is LNHNV and CDR2 is YYDKDF (reference sequence). This chain's CDR3 is CATSSARDGSSLHF. CDR3 DNA: TGTGCCACCAGCAGTGCTAGAGATGGCTCCTCACTCCACTTT.

This clonotype was picked up many times. V gene TRBV29-1 combines with J gene TRBJ2-4; 12 nucleotides agree with TRBD2. The CDR3 has 17 amino acids. V shed 3 bases, J shed 6 bases, and the junction held 12 bases outside the gene matches. Germline CDR1 SQVTM, CDR2 ANQGSEA. In DNA, the CDR3 is TGCAGCGTTGAGAAGGGGACTAGCGGGCTATCGGGAAACATTCAGTACTTC. Translation: CSVEKGTSGLSGNIQYF.

This chain uses TRBV7-3 with TRBJ2-2; TRBD2 aligns across 11 bases. The CDR3 sequence is 16 residues long. The trim removed 5 bases at V and 6 bases at J, leaving 8 bases unmatched. Germline lookup yields CDR1 SGHTA and CDR2 FQGTGA. This chain's CDR3 is CASSNLAGGRSGELFF. The CDR3, as DNA: TGTGCCAGCAGCAACCTAGCGGGAGGACGGTCCGGGGAGCTGTTTTTT.